This TCR beta chain is from a study of neurological immune-mediated disorders. The CDR3 has 16 residues. V lost 0 bases and J lost 5, with 14 bases in between. The V gene's germline CDR1 is MNHNY and CDR2 SVGAGI (reference sequence). At least ten counts were recorded for this clonotype. TCRdb called the 5' RACE reads again in MiXCR, with one record for every CDR3 protein. Found here are roughly 50,000 distinct CDR3 sequences, about 13% of them singletons; the top ten hold 9%. Time point noted: longitudinal time-point 3. The starting material, 2 million PBMCs stored at -80 C, gave rise to the unsorted libraries.

Sequenced sample: PBMCs. V usage is TRBV6-6 and J usage is TRBJ2-1, with TRBD2 as a possible D gene (5 bases). The sequence came from a male donor with HTLV-1-associated myelopathy (HAM/TSP). CDR3 loop: CASSYSITPRDNEQFF. CDR3 DNA: TGTGCCAGCAGTTACTCGATTACCCCGCGGGACAATGAGCAGTTCTTC.